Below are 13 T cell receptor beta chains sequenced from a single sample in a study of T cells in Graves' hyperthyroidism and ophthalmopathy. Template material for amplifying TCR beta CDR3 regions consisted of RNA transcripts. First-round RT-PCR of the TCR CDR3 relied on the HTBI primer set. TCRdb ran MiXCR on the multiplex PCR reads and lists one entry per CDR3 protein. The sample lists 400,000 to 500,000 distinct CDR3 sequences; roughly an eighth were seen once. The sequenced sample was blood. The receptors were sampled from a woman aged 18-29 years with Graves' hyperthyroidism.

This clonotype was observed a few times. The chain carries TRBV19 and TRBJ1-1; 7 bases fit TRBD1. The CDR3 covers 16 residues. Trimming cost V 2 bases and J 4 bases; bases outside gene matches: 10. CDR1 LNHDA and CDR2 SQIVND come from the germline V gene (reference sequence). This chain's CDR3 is CASSISEDRLSTEAFF. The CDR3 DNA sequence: TGTGCCAGTAGTATAAGCGAGGACAGGCTGTCCACTGAAGCTTTCTTT.

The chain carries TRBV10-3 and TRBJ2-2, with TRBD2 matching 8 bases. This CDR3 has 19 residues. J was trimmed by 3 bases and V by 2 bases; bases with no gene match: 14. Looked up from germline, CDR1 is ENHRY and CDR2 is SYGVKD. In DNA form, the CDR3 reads TGTGCCATCAGTGAGAACCACATCCCGACTAGCGCGTACACCGGGGAGCTGTTTTTT. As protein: CAISENHIPTSAYTGELFF.

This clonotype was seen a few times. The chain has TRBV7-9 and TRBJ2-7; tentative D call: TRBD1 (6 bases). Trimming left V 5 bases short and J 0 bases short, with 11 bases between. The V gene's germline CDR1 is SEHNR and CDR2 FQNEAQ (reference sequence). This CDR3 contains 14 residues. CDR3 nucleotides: TGTGCCAGCAGCATCACAGGGAGCTCCTACGAGCAGTACTTC. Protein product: CASSITGSSYEQYF.

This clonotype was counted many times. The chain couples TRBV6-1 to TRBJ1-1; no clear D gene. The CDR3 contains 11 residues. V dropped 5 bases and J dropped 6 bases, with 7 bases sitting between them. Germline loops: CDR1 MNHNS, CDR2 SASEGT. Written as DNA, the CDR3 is TGTGCCAGCAGTTCTCCCCCTGAAGCTTTCTTT. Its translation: CASSSPPEAFF.

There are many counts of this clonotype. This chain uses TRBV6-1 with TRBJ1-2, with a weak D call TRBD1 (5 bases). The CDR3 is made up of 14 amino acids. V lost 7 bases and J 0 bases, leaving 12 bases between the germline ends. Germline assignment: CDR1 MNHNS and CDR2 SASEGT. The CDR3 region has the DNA TGTGCCAGCACTCTCGACAGTACTAACTATGGCTACACCTTC. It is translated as CASTLDSTNYGYTF.

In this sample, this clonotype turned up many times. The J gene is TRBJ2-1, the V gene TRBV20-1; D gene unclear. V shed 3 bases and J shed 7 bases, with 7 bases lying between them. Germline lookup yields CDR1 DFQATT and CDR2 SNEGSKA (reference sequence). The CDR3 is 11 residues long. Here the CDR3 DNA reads TGCAGTGCTAGCAGCCGGAATGAGCAGTTCTTC. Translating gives CSASSRNEQFF.

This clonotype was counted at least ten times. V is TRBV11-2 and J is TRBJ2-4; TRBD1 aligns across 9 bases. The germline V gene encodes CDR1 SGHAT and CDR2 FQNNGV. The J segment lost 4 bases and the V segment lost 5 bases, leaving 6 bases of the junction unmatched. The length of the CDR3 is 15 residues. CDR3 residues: CASSTMTGGKNIQYF. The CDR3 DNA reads TGTGCCAGCAGCACGATGACAGGGGGGAAAAACATTCAGTACTTC.

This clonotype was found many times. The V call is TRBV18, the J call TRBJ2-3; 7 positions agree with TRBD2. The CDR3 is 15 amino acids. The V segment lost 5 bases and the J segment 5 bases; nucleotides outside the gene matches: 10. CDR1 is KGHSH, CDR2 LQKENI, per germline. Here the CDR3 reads CASSSSAGAVDTQYF. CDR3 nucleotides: TGTGCCAGCTCATCGTCGGCGGGAGCCGTAGATACGCAGTATTTT.

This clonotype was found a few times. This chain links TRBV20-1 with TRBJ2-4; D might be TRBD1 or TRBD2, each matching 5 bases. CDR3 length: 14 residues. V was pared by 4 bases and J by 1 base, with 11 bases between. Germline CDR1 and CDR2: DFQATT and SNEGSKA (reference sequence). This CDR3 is CSAMGPGAKNIQYF. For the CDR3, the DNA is TGCAGTGCTATGGGACCCGGGGCCAAAAACATTCAGTACTTC.

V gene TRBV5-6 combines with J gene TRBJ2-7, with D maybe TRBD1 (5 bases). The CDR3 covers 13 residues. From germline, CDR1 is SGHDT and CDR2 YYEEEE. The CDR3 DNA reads TGTGCCAGCAGCTACCAGGGTCCCTACGAGCAGCACGTC. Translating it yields CASSYQGPYEQHV.

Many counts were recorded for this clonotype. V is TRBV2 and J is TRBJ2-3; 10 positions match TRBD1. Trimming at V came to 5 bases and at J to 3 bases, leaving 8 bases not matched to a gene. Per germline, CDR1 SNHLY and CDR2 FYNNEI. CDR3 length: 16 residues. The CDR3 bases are TGTGCCAGCAGTTTTAGCCTGGGACAGGGGACAGATACGCAGTATTTT. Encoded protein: CASSFSLGQGTDTQYF.

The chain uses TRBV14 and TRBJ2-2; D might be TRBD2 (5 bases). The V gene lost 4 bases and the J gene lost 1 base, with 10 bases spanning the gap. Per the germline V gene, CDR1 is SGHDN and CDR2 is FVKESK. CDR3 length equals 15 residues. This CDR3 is CASSLQRVNTGELFF. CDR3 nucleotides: TGTGCCAGCAGCCTTCAGAGGGTGAACACCGGGGAGCTGTTTTTT.

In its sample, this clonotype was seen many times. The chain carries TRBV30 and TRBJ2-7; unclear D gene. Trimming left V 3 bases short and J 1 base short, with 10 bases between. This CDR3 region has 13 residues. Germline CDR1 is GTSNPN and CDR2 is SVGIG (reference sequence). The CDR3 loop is CAWSRGGSYEQYV. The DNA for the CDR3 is TGTGCCTGGAGCCGAGGCGGATCCTACGAGCAGTACGTC.